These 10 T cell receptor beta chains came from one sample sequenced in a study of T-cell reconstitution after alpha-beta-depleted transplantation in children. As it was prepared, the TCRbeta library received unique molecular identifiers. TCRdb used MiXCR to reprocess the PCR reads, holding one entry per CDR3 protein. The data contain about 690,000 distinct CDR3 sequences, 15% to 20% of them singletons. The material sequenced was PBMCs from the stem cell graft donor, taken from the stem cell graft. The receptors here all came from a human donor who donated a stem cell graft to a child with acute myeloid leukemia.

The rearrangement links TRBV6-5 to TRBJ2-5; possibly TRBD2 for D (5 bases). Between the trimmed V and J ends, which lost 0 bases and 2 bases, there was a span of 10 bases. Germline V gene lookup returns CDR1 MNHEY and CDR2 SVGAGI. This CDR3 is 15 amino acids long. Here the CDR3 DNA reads TGTGCCAGCAGTTACTCGACTAACCCGCAAGAGACCCAGTACTTC. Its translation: CASSYSTNPQETQYF.

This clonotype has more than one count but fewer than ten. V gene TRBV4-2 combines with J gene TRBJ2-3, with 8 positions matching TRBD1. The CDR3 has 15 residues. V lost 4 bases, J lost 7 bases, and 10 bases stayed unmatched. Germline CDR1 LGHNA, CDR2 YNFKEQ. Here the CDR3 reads CASSPGAGTGHTQYF. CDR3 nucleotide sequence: TGTGCCAGCAGCCCCGGGGCCGGGACAGGCCATACGCAGTATTTT.

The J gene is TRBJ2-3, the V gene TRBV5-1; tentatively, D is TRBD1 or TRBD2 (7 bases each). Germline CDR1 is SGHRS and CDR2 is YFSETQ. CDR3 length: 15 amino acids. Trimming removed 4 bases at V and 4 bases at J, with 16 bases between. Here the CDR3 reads CASSPGGRGSDTQYF. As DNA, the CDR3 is TGCGCCAGCAGCCCGGGGGGCAGGGGGTCAGATACGCAGTATTTT.

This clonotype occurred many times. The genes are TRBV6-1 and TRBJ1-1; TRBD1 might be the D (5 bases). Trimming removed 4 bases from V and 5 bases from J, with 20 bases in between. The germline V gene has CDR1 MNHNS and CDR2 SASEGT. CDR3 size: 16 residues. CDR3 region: CASSGAGFGQRTEAFF. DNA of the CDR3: TGTGCCAGCAGTGGGGCAGGGTTCGGGCAGAGGACTGAAGCTTTCTTT.

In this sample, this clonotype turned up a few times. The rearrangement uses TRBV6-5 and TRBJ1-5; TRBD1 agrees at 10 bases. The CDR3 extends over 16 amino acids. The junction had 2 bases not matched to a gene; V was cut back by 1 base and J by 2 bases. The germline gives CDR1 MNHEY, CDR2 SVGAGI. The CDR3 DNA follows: TGTGCCAGCAGTTACTTTGGACAGGGGGGCAATCAGCCCCAGCATTTT. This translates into CASSYFGQGGNQPQHF.

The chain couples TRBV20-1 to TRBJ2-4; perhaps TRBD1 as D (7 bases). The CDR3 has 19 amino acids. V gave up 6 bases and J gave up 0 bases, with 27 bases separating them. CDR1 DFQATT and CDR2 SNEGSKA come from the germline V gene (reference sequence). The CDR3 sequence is CSAITNGLQGTLAKNIQYF. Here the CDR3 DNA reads TGCAGTGCCATCACCAATGGCCTACAGGGGACTTTAGCCAAAAACATTCAGTACTTC.

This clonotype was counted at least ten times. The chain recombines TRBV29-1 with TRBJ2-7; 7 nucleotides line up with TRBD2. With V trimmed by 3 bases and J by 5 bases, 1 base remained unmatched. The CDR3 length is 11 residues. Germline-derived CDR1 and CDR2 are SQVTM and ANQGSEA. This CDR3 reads CSVEAGDEQYF. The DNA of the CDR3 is TGCAGCGTTGAGGCGGGGGACGAGCAGTACTTC.

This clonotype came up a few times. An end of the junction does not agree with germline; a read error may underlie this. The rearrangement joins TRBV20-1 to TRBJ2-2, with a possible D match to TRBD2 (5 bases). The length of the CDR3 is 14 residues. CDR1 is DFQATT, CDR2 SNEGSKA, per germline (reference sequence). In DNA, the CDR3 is TGCTGTGCTGAGGACTCCTTAAGCACCGGGGAGCTGTTTTTT. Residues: CCAEDSLSTGELFF.

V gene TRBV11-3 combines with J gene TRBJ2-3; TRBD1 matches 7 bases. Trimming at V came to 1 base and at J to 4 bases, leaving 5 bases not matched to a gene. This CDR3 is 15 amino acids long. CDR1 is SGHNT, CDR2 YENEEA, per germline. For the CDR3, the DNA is TGTGCCAGCAGCTTAGTAGGTCAGGGGGCAGATACGCAGTATTTT. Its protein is CASSLVGQGADTQYF.

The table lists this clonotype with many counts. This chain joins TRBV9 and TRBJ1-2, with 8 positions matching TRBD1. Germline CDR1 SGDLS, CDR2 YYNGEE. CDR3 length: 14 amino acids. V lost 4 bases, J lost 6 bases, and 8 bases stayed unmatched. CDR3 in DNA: TGTGCCAGCAGCTTCGGGACAGGACTCGATGGCTACACCTTC. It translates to CASSFGTGLDGYTF.